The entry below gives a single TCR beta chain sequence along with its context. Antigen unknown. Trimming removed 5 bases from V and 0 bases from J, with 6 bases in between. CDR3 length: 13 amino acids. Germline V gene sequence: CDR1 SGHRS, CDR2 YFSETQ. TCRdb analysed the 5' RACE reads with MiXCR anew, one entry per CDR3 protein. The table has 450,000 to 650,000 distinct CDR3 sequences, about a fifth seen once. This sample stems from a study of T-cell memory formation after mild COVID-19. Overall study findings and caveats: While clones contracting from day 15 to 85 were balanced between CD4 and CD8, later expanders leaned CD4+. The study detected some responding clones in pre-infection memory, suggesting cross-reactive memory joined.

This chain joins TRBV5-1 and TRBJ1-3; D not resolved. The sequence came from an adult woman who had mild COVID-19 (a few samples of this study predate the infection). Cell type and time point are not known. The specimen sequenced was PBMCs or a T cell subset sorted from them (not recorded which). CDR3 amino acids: CASRVSSGNTIYF. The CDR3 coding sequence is TGCGCCAGCAGGGTTTCCTCTGGAAACACCATATATTTT.